A selection of T cell receptor beta chains follows, all from one sample in a study of PD-1 blockade in classical Hodgkin lymphoma. The data were produced by immunoSEQ multiplex PCR, yet TCRdb's version contains in-frame clones alone and is incomplete. The profile covers approximately 90,000 clones, with 80% to 95% appearing a single time and approximately 2.4% taken by the ten largest. Material: peripheral blood mononuclear cells (PBMCs), obtained before the second cycle of nivolumab. Receptors originate from a human donor with classical Hodgkin lymphoma. The CDR3 runs from the conserved cysteine through the conserved F or W. A D gene is named only where the DNA matches it firmly. Clone size is stated in some rows and not others, as once, few, many or a class when expanded.

v_gene: TRBV9
d_gene: NA
abundance: once
j_gene: TRBJ1-1
CDR3aa: CASSVEGTGWNTEAFF
CDR3nt: TGTGCCAGCAGCGTAGAGGGAACAGGATGGAACACTGAAGCTTTCTTT

v_gene: TRBV2
d_gene: NA
abundance: NA
j_gene: TRBJ2-7
CDR3aa: CASSERGGVSYEQYF
CDR3nt: TGTGCCAGCAGTGAAAGGGGCGGCGTCTCCTACGAGCAGTACTTC

v_gene: TRBV5-3
d_gene: TRBD1
abundance: NA
j_gene: TRBJ2-7
CDR3aa: CASSSPGTGTYEQYF
CDR3nt: TGTGCCAGCAGCTCTCCCGGGACAGGGACGTACGAGCAGTACTTC

v_gene: TRBV6-5
d_gene: TRBD1
abundance: NA
j_gene: TRBJ1-2
CDR3aa: CASSRDRGYGYTF
CDR3nt: TGTGCCAGCAGCCGAGACAGGGGCTATGGCTACACCTTC

v_gene: TRBV10-1
d_gene: NA
abundance: NA
j_gene: TRBJ1-4
CDR3aa: CASSEGFSEKLFF
CDR3nt: TGCGCCAGCAGTGAGGGGTTCAGTGAAAAACTGTTTTTT

v_gene: TRBV28
d_gene: TRBD2
abundance: NA
j_gene: TRBJ2-2
CDR3aa: CASSLFLAGLDYTGELFF
CDR3nt: TGTGCCAGCAGTTTATTCCTAGCGGGCCTAGATTACACCGGGGAGCTGTTTTTT

v_gene: TRBV7-8
d_gene: NA
abundance: NA
j_gene: TRBJ2-1
CDR3aa: CASSQWLADYEQFF
CDR3nt: TGTGCCAGCAGCCAGTGGTTAGCGGACTATGAGCAGTTCTTC

v_gene: TRBV10-3
d_gene: NA
abundance: NA
j_gene: TRBJ1-2
CDR3aa: CASTGRTYGYTF
CDR3nt: TGTGCCTCCACAGGGAGGACCTATGGCTACACCTTC

v_gene: TRBV7-8
d_gene: NA
abundance: NA
j_gene: TRBJ1-4
CDR3aa: CASSLNEKLFF
CDR3nt: TGTGCCAGCAGCTTAAACGAAAAACTGTTTTTT

v_gene: TRBV5-1
d_gene: NA
abundance: NA
j_gene: TRBJ2-7
CDR3aa: CASSLVSSSYEQYF
CDR3nt: TGCGCCAGCAGCTTGGTTAGCAGCTCCTACGAGCAGTACTTC

v_gene: TRBV2
d_gene: TRBD1
abundance: NA
j_gene: TRBJ2-7
CDR3aa: CASSTDRVGYEQYF
CDR3nt: TGTGCCAGCAGTACGGACAGGGTAGGCTACGAGCAGTACTTC

v_gene: TRBV19
d_gene: NA
abundance: NA
j_gene: TRBJ2-1
CDR3aa: CASSSRVEKVRDEQFF
CDR3nt: TGTGCCAGTAGTTCCCGTGTTGAGAAGGTCCGCGATGAGCAGTTCTTC

v_gene: TRBV7-8
d_gene: TRBD2
abundance: NA
j_gene: TRBJ2-7
CDR3aa: CASSLTTSSLAGDYEQYF
CDR3nt: TGTGCCAGCAGCTTAACGACCTCTTCGCTAGCGGGAGATTACGAGCAGTACTTC

v_gene: TRBV19
d_gene: NA
abundance: once
j_gene: TRBJ2-3
CDR3aa: CASSGQGGALLDTQYF
CDR3nt: TGTGCCAGTAGTGGCCAGGGGGGCGCTCTATTGGATACGCAGTATTTT

v_gene: TRBV27
d_gene: NA
abundance: NA
j_gene: TRBJ2-7
CDR3aa: CASSFFGGVSYEQYF
CDR3nt: TGTGCCAGCAGTTTCTTCGGGGGCGTCTCCTACGAGCAGTACTTC

v_gene: TRBV5-6
d_gene: NA
abundance: NA
j_gene: TRBJ2-1
CDR3aa: CASSRMDGGGRNEQFF
CDR3nt: TGTGCCAGCAGCCGTATGGATGGGGGAGGTCGCAATGAGCAGTTCTTC

v_gene: TRBV2
d_gene: NA
abundance: once
j_gene: TRBJ1-1
CDR3aa: CASRMGRGRNTEAFF
CDR3nt: TGTGCCAGCAGGATGGGCCGGGGGAGAAACACTGAAGCTTTCTTT

v_gene: TRBV4-2
d_gene: NA
abundance: NA
j_gene: TRBJ1-2
CDR3aa: CASSQSAGRDYGYTF
CDR3nt: TGTGCCAGCAGCCAATCCGCAGGGCGAGACTATGGCTACACCTTC

v_gene: TRBV7-9
d_gene: NA
abundance: NA
j_gene: TRBJ1-4
CDR3aa: CASSGGLGTNEKLFF
CDR3nt: TGTGCCAGCAGTGGGGGGCTCGGCACTAATGAAAAACTGTTTTTT

v_gene: TRBV10-1
d_gene: NA
abundance: NA
j_gene: TRBJ2-7
CDR3aa: CASSESNDEQYF
CDR3nt: TGCGCCAGCAGTGAGTCGAACGACGAGCAGTACTTC

v_gene: TRBV4-1
d_gene: NA
abundance: once
j_gene: TRBJ1-5
CDR3aa: CASSQKRTPVAFGNQPQHF
CDR3nt: TGCGCCAGCAGCCAAAAGCGGACACCCGTTGCTTTCGGCAATCAGCCCCAGCATTTT

v_gene: TRBV6-1
d_gene: NA
abundance: NA
j_gene: TRBJ2-6
CDR3aa: CASREEFLSGANVLTF
CDR3nt: TGTGCCAGCCGTGAAGAATTTCTCTCTGGGGCCAACGTCCTGACTTTC

v_gene: TRBV30
d_gene: NA
abundance: once
j_gene: TRBJ2-1
CDR3aa: CAWSITSYEQFF
CDR3nt: TGTGCCTGGAGTATTACTAGCTATGAGCAGTTCTTC

v_gene: TRBV18
d_gene: TRBD1
abundance: NA
j_gene: TRBJ2-6
CDR3aa: CASSPGTDPGANVLTF
CDR3nt: TGTGCCAGCTCTCCCGGGACAGATCCTGGGGCCAACGTCCTGACTTTC

v_gene: TRBV6-5
d_gene: NA
abundance: NA
j_gene: TRBJ1-2
CDR3aa: CASSPDSRGYGYTF
CDR3nt: TGTGCCAGCAGTCCGGACAGTCGAGGCTATGGCTACACCTTC

v_gene: TRBV7-9
d_gene: NA
abundance: NA
j_gene: TRBJ2-1
CDR3aa: CASSLNSLAYNEQFF
CDR3nt: TGTGCCAGCAGCTTAAACAGCCTAGCCTACAATGAGCAGTTCTTC

v_gene: TRBV28
d_gene: TRBD2
abundance: NA
j_gene: TRBJ2-1
CDR3aa: CASSSLGRALEQFF
CDR3nt: TGTGCCAGCAGTTCCCTAGGGAGGGCCCTTGAGCAGTTCTTC

v_gene: TRBV5-4
d_gene: TRBD2
abundance: NA
j_gene: TRBJ2-3
CDR3aa: CASSLNSASGFTSTDTQYF
CDR3nt: TGTGCCAGCAGCTTGAATTCGGCTAGCGGGTTTACTAGCACAGATACGCAGTATTTT

v_gene: TRBV27
d_gene: NA
abundance: NA
j_gene: TRBJ1-4
CDR3aa: CASRDPTNEKLFF
CDR3nt: TGTGCCAGCCGGGACCCCACTAATGAAAAACTGTTTTTT

v_gene: TRBV30
d_gene: NA
abundance: NA
j_gene: TRBJ2-7
CDR3aa: CALASTHLGYEQYF
CDR3nt: TGTGCCTTGGCTTCCACCCACCTTGGATACGAGCAGTACTTC

v_gene: TRBV30
d_gene: NA
abundance: NA
j_gene: TRBJ1-2
CDR3aa: CAWTTEDSGYGYTF
CDR3nt: TGTGCCTGGACTACGGAAGACAGCGGCTATGGCTACACCTTC

v_gene: TRBV4-1
d_gene: NA
abundance: once
j_gene: TRBJ2-5
CDR3aa: CASSQRTVTVQETQYF
CDR3nt: TGCGCCAGCAGCCAACGAACAGTCACGGTGCAAGAGACCCAGTACTTC

v_gene: TRBV5-6
d_gene: NA
abundance: NA
j_gene: TRBJ2-7
CDR3aa: CASSLAVHEQYF
CDR3nt: TGTGCCAGCAGCTTGGCGGTTCACGAGCAGTACTTC

v_gene: TRBV4-1
d_gene: NA
abundance: NA
j_gene: TRBJ1-4
CDR3aa: CASSLRSGGSNEKLFF
CDR3nt: TGCGCCAGCAGCTTACGATCGGGGGGGAGTAATGAAAAACTGTTTTTT

v_gene: TRBV2
d_gene: TRBD1
abundance: NA
j_gene: TRBJ2-7
CDR3aa: CASGDSLNRGYSYEQYF
CDR3nt: TGTGCCAGCGGAGATTCCCTAAACAGGGGGTACTCCTACGAGCAGTACTTC

v_gene: TRBV2
d_gene: TRBD1
abundance: NA
j_gene: TRBJ2-2
CDR3aa: CASRAHTGGRELFF
CDR3nt: TGTGCCAGCAGGGCCCACACAGGGGGTAGGGAGCTGTTTTTT